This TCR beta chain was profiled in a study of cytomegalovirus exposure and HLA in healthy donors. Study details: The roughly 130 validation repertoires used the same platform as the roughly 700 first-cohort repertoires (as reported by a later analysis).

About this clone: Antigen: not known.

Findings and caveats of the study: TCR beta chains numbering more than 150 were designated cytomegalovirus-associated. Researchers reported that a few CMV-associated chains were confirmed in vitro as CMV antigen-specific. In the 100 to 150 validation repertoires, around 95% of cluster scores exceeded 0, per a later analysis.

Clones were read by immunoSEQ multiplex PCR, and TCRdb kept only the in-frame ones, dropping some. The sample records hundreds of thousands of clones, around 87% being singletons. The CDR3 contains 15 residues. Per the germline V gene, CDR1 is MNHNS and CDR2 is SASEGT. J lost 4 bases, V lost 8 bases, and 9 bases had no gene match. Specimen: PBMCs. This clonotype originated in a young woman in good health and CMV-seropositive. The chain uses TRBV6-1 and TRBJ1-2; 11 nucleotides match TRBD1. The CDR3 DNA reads TGTGCCAGCGTGAGGGACAGGGGGGCTTCCTATGGCTACACCTTC. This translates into CASVRDRGASYGYTF.